The 12 T cell receptor beta chains below all came from one sample that was sequenced in a study of cytomegalovirus exposure and HLA in healthy donors. 13 Jbeta primers and 60 Vbeta primers were used for the PCR. Only in-frame clones appear in the TCRdb table, and some are missing; sequencing was by immunoSEQ multiplex PCR. The sample carries approximately 150,000 clones, around 85% recorded once. The sequencing sample was made of PBMCs. Source of these receptors: a man aged 50 or older in good health and CMV-seropositive.

The rearrangement links TRBV16 to TRBJ2-1, with D perhaps matching TRBD2 (5 bases). Germline CDR1 KGHSY, CDR2 FQNENV. This CDR3 contains 16 residues. Trimming removed 4 bases at V and 1 base at J, with 14 bases between. The CDR3 sequence: CASSPWGEVSYNEQFF. CDR3 nucleotides: TGTGCCAGCAGCCCTTGGGGAGAGGTATCCTACAATGAGCAGTTCTTC.

The V gene is TRBV7-3, the J gene TRBJ2-7; 8 nucleotides agree with TRBD1. CDR1 is SGHTA and CDR2 is FQGTGA in the germline V gene. The CDR3 spans 13 residues. The junction had 3 bases not matched to a gene; V was cut back by 5 bases and J by 3 bases. This CDR3 is CASSNGQGYEQYF. The CDR3 DNA sequence: TGTGCCAGCAGCAACGGACAGGGCTACGAGCAGTACTTC.

This chain links TRBV4-1 with TRBJ1-5, with 10 bases aligning to TRBD1. Per the germline V gene, CDR1 is MGHRA and CDR2 is YSYEKL. The V gene end was trimmed by 4 bases and the J gene end by 5 bases; junction bases not matched to a gene: 11. The CDR3 spans 17 residues. CDR3 nucleotide sequence: TGCGCCAGCAGCCCTTGGCCGGGGACAGGGGTGTATCAGCCCCAGCATTTT. Protein sequence: CASSPWPGTGVYQPQHF.

The chain joins TRBV15 to TRBJ2-5, with D tentatively TRBD1 (5 bases). This CDR3 region has 14 residues. The V end lost 0 bases, the J end lost 3 bases, and 8 bases lay between the germline ends. Germline V gene data show CDR1 as LNHNV and CDR2 as YYDKDF (reference sequence). The DNA of the CDR3 is TGTGCCACCAGCAGAGACAGGGCCAAAGAGACCCAGTACTTC. This encodes CATSRDRAKETQYF.

This chain connects TRBV5-1 to TRBJ1-2; D is uncertain. Trimming cost V 4 bases and J 6 bases, with 16 bases left between them. CDR3 length: 14 amino acids. CDR1 and CDR2 from the germline V gene are SGHRS and YFSETQ. As DNA, the CDR3 is TGCGCCAGCAGCCCGGGAGTTGTTTGGGATGGCTACACCTTC. Translating it yields CASSPGVVWDGYTF.

The V call is TRBV19, the J call TRBJ1-5; D may be TRBD1 (6 bases). Trimming cost V 9 bases and J 0 bases, with 18 bases left between them. The CDR3 consists of 16 residues. Germline V gene sequence: CDR1 LNHDA, CDR2 SQIVND (reference sequence). Here the CDR3 reads CASSTDGQYSNQPQHF. CDR3 in DNA: TGTGCCAGCTCGACGGACGGACAGTATAGCAATCAGCCCCAGCATTTT. Looking up the rest from reference TRBV19 and TRBJ1-5 gives the full variable domain: DGGITQSPKYLFRKEGQNVTLSCEQNLNHDAMYWYRQDPGQGLRLIYYSQIVNDFQKGDIAEGYSVSREKKESFPLTVTSAQKNPTAFYLCASSTDGQYSNQPQHFGDGTRLSIL.

This clone was observed a handful of times. The rearrangement joins TRBV6-6 to TRBJ2-7, with a tentative D call TRBD2 (5 bases). Trimming pared 0 bases from V and 7 bases from J, leaving 7 bases between. Germline V lookup: CDR1 MNHNY, CDR2 SVGAGI (reference sequence). The CDR3 runs 12 residues. The CDR3 DNA sequence: TGTGCCAGCAGTTACTCGACGGGGGAGCAGTACTTC. It yields the protein CASSYSTGEQYF.

J is TRBJ2-1 and V is TRBV5-5; 12 bases align to TRBD2. Germline trimming cut 9 bases from V and 7 bases from J; bases unmatched to any gene: 8. Germline V gives CDR1 SGHKS, CDR2 YYEKEE (reference sequence). This CDR3 has 14 amino acids. The CDR3 bases are TGTGCCACATCGACTAGCGGGAGTACTAATGAGCAGTTCTTC. Translated, it gives CATSTSGSTNEQFF.

As DNA, the CDR3 is TGCGCCAGCATGACTAGCGGCTGGGGCCGCGGGGAGCTGTTTTTT. The encoded protein is CASMTSGWGRGELFF. V and J are TRBV5-1 and TRBJ2-2; 9 positions agree with TRBD2. J gave up 7 bases and V 6 bases, and 10 bases lay outside the gene matches. This CDR3 region has 15 residues. Germline-derived CDR1 and CDR2 are SGHRS and YFSETQ.

This chain uses TRBV25-1 with TRBJ2-7; 8 bases fit TRBD2. The V gene end was trimmed by 5 bases and the J gene end by 6 bases; junction bases not matched to a gene: 9. This CDR3 contains 14 residues. Germline V gives CDR1 MGHDK, CDR2 SYGVNS. This chain's CDR3 is CASSLAGVALEQYF. CDR3 bases: TGTGCCAGCAGTCTAGCGGGTGTCGCTCTCGAGCAGTACTTC.

In this sample, this clone turned up a few times. The chain is built from TRBV6-1 and TRBJ2-2, with D possibly TRBD1 on 6 matching bases. The germline V and J ends were trimmed by 10 bases and 5 bases, with 17 bases remaining between them. The CDR3 sequence is 14 residues long. Germline V lookup: CDR1 MNHNS, CDR2 SASEGT. The CDR3 DNA follows: TGTGCCATCCGGGCAGGGGCCGGGACCGGGGAGCTGTTTTTT. Its translation: CAIRAGAGTGELFF.

This clone was seen a few times. The chain employs TRBV15 and TRBJ2-6, with D perhaps matching TRBD2 (6 bases). Trimming pared 3 bases from V and 4 bases from J, leaving 13 bases between. The length of the CDR3 is 16 residues. The V gene's germline CDR1 is LNHNV and CDR2 YYDKDF (reference sequence). The CDR3 DNA is TGTGCCACCAGCAGGGGACTGTTCGGCGGGGCCAACGTCCTGACTTTC. Amino acid sequence: CATSRGLFGGANVLTF.